Listed below are T cell receptor beta chains from one sample, sequenced in a study of tumor-infiltrating lymphocytes in localized non-small cell lung cancer. Generated by immunoSEQ multiplex PCR, the TCRdb table keeps only in-frame clones and is missing some. Here the sample spans fewer than 20,000 clones, about 70% being singletons. Material for sequencing was lung tumor tissue. These TCRs come from a human donor with non-small cell lung cancer. CDR3s include the opening cysteine and the closing phenylalanine or tryptophan. A D gene is named only where the DNA matches it firmly. Clone size is given for some rows only: seen once, a few or many times, or a class if the clone is expanded.

v_call	j_call	clone_size	d_call	cdr3_aa	cdr3_nt
TRBV14	TRBJ1-2	.	.	CASSQGYRIGMNYGYTF	TGTGCCAGCAGCCAAGGGTATAGAATAGGCATGAACTATGGCTACACCTTC
TRBV7-9	TRBJ1-1	.	.	CASSLQTNTEAFF	TGTGCCAGCAGCTTACAAACGAACACTGAAGCTTTCTTT
TRBV9	TRBJ1-5	.	.	CASSVGGVRQPQHF	TGTGCCAGCAGCGTAGGAGGGGTTCGTCAGCCCCAGCATTTT
TRBV30	TRBJ2-1	.	.	CAWGQQFF	TGTGCCTGGGGCCAGCAGTTCTTC
TRBV6-6	TRBJ1-1	.	.	CASSYYGEAFF	TGTGCCAGCAGTTACTACGGTGAAGCTTTCTTT
TRBV10-1	TRBJ2-2	.	TRBD2	CASSREGTGGELFF	TGCGCCAGCAGTCGGGAGGGGACGGGCGGGGAGCTGTTTTTT
TRBV7-2	TRBJ2-1	.	TRBD2	CASSTSGRAANEQFF	TGTGCCAGCAGCACTAGCGGGAGGGCCGCAAATGAGCAGTTCTTC
TRBV7-3	TRBJ2-5	.	.	CASSQTGGETQYF	TGTGCCAGCAGCCAAACGGGCGGGGAGACCCAGTACTTC
TRBV29-1	TRBJ2-1	.	.	CSVQGGLDEQFF	TGCAGCGTTCAGGGGGGGCTGGATGAGCAGTTCTTC
TRBV6-7	TRBJ1-2	.	.	CASSSGTRDYGYTF	TGTGCCAGCAGTTCTGGGACTCGTGACTATGGCTACACCTTC
TRBV2	TRBJ1-4	.	TRBD1	CASSEGTGGREKLFF	TGTGCCAGCAGCGAAGGGACAGGGGGTCGGGAAAAACTGTTTTTT
TRBV11-2	TRBJ2-1	.	.	CASSLAGGYNEQFF	TGTGCCAGCAGCTTGGCGGGTGGATACAATGAGCAGTTCTTC
TRBV2	TRBJ1-2	.	.	CASTPSGRAGRGYTF	TGTGCCAGCACCCCCAGCGGGCGGGCCGGTCGTGGCTACACCTTC
TRBV6-1	TRBJ2-3	once	.	CASRRDATDTQYF	TGTGCCAGCAGAAGGGACGCCACAGATACGCAGTATTTT
TRBV6-1	TRBJ1-2	few	TRBD1	CASSPGQGNYGYTF	TGTGCCAGCAGTCCGGGACAGGGTAACTATGGCTACACCTTC
TRBV27	TRBJ1-1	few	.	CASSLGVGWDTEAFF	TGTGCCAGCAGTTTAGGGGTCGGGTGGGACACTGAAGCTTTCTTT
TRBV2	TRBJ1-5	few	.	CASRRDNQPQHF	TGTGCCAGCAGACGGGACAATCAGCCCCAGCATTTT
TRBV7-9	TRBJ2-3	.	TRBD2	CASSLGLAGGSTDTQYF	TGTGCCAGCAGCTTAGGACTAGCGGGAGGTAGCACAGATACGCAGTATTTT
TRBV9	TRBJ2-5	once	TRBD2	CASSVGGTSGGGETQYF	TGTGCCAGCAGCGTAGGGGGGACTAGCGGGGGGGGAGAGACCCAGTACTTC
TRBV5-1	TRBJ2-7	.	TRBD2	CASSSAGVINEQYF	TGCGCCAGCTCATCAGCGGGAGTGATTAACGAGCAGTACTTC
TRBV25-1	TRBJ2-7	.	.	CASSRAPHYEQYF	TGTGCCAGCAGTCGGGCCCCGCACTACGAGCAGTACTTC